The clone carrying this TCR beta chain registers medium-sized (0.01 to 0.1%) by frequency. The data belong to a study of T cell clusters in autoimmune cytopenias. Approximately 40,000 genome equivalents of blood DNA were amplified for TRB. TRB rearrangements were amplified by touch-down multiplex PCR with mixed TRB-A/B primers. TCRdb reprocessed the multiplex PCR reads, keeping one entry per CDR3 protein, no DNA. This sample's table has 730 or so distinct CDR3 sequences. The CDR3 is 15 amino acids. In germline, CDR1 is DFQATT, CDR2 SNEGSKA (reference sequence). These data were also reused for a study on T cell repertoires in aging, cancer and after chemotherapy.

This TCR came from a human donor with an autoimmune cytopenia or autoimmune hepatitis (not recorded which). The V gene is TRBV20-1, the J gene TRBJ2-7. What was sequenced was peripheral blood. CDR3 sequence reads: CSARDNDRGSYEQYF.